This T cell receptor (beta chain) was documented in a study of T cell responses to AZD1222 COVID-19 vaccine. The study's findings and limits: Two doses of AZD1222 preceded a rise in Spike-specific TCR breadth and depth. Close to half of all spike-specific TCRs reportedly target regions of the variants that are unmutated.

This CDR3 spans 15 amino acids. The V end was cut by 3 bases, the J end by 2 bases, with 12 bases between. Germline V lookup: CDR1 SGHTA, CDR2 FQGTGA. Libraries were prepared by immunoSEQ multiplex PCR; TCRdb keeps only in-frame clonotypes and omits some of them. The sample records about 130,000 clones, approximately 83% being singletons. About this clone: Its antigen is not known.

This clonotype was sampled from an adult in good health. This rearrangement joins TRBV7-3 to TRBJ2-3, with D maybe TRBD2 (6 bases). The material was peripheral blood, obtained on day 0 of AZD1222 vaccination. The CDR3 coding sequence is TGTGCCAGCAGCTTCTACCGGACTACCACAGATACGCAGTATTTT. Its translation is CASSFYRTTTDTQYF.